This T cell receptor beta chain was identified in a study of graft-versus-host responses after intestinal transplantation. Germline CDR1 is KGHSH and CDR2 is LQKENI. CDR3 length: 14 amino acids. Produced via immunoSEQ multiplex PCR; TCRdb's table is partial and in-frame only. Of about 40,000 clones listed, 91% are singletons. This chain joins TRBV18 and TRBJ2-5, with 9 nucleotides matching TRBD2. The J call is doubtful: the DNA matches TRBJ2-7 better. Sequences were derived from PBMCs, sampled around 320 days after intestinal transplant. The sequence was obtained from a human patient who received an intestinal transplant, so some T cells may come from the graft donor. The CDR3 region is CASSLVAGEGEQYF. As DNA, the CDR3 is TGTGCCAGCTCACTGGTAGCGGGAGAAGGCGAGCAGTACTTC.